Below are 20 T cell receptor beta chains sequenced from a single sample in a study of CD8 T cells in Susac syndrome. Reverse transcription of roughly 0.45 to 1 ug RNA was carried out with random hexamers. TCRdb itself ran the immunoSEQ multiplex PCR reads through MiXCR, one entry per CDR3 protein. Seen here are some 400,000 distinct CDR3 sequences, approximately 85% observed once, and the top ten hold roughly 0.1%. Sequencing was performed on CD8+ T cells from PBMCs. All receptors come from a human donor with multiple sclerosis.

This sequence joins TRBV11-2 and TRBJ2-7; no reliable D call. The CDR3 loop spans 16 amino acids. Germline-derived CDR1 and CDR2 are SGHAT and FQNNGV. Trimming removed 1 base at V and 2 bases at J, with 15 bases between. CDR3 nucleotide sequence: TGTGCCAGCAGCTTAGTACAAGGGCCTTCCACCTACGAGCAGTACTTC. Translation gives CASSLVQGPSTYEQYF.

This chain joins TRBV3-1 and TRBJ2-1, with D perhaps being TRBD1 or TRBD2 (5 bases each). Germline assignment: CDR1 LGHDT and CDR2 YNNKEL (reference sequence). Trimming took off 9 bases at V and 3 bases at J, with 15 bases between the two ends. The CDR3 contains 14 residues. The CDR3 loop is CASSSRDGYNEQFF. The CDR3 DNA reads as TGTGCCAGTAGTTCGAGGGACGGCTACAATGAGCAGTTCTTC.

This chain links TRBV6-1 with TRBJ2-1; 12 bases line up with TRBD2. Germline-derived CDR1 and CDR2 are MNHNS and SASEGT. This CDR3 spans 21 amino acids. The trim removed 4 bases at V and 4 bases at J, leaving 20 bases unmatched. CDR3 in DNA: TGTGCCAGCAGTGTCCTAGATGGGACTAGCGGGCGTCAGACCTTGTACAATGAGCAGTTCTTC. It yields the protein CASSVLDGTSGRQTLYNEQFF.

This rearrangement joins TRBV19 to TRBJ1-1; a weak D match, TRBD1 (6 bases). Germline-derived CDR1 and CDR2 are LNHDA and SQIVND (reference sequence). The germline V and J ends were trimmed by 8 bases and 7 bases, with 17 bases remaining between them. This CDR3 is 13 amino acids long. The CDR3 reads CASGPTGALEAFF. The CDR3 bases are TGTGCCAGTGGGCCCACGGGGGCTCTTGAAGCTTTCTTT.

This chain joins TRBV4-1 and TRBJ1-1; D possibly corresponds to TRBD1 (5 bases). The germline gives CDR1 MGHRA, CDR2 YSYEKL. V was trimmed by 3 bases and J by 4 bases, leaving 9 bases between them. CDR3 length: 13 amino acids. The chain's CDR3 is CASSQGDLTEAFF. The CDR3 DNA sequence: TGCGCCAGCAGCCAGGGGGATCTCACTGAAGCTTTCTTT.

CDR3 protein: CSARSSQGDTEAFF. The CDR3 DNA reads as TGCAGTGCTAGATCCTCGCAGGGGGACACTGAAGCTTTCTTT. V and J are TRBV20-1 and TRBJ1-1, with TRBD1 matching 7 bases. This CDR3 is built from 14 residues. CDR1 DFQATT and CDR2 SNEGSKA come from the germline V gene (reference sequence). Trimming cost V 2 bases and J 3 bases; bases outside gene matches: 6.

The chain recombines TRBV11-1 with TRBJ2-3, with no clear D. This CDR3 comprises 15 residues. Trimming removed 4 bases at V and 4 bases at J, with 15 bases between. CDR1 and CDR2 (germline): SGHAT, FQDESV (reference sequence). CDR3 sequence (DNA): TGTGCCAGCAGCTCCGTATTTCATCGAGCAGATACGCAGTATTTT. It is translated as CASSSVFHRADTQYF.

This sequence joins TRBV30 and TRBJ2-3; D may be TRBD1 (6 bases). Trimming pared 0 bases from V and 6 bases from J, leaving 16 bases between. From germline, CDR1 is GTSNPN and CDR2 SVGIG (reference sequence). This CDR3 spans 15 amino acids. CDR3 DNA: TGTGCCTGGAGTGTCAGGGAAGGGGGTCAGGATACGCAGTATTTT. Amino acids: CAWSVREGGQDTQYF.

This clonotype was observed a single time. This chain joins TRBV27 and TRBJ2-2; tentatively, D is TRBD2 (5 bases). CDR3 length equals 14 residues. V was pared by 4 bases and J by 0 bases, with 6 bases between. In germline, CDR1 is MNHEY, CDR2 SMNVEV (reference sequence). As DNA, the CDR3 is TGTGCCAGCAGTTCCGGGGCGAACACCGGGGAGCTGTTTTTT. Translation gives CASSSGANTGELFF.

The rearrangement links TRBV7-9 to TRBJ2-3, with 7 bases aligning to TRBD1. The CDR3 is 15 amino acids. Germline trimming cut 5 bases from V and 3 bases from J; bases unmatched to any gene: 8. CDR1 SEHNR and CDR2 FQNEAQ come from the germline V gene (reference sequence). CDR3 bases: TGTGCCAGCAGCCCTACAGGGGAGCCTACAGATACGCAGTATTTT. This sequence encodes CASSPTGEPTDTQYF.

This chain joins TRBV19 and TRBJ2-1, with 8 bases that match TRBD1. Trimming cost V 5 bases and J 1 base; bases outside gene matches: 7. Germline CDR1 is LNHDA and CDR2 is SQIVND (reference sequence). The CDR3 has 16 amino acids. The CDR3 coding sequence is TGTGCCAGTAGTTTCAGGACAGGGTGGTCCTACAATGAGCAGTTCTTC. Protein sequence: CASSFRTGWSYNEQFF.

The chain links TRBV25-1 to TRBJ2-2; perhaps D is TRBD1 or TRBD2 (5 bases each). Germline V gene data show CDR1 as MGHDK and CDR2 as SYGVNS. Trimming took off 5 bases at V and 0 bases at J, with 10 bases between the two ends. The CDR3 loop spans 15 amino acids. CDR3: CASSPGTTNTGELFF. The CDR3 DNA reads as TGTGCCAGCAGTCCCGGGACCACGAACACCGGGGAGCTGTTTTTT.

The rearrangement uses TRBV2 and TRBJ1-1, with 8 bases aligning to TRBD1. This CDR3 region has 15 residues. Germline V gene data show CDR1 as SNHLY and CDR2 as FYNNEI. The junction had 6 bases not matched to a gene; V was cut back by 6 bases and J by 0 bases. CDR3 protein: CASRWTGIMNTEAFF. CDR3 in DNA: TGTGCCAGCAGATGGACAGGGATAATGAACACTGAAGCTTTCTTT.

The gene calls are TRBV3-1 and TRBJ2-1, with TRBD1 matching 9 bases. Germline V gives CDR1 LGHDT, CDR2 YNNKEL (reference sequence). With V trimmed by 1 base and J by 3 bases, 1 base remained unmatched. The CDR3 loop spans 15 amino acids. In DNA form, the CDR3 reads TGTGCCAGCAGCCAAGTGGACAGGGGCTACAATGAGCAGTTCTTC. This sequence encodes CASSQVDRGYNEQFF.

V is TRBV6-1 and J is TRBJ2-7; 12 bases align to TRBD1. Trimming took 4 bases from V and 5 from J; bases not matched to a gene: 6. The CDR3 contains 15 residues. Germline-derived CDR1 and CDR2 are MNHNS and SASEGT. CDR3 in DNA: TGTGCCAGCAGTGTGGGACAGGGGGCTCCCAACGAGCAGTACTTC. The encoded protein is CASSVGQGAPNEQYF.

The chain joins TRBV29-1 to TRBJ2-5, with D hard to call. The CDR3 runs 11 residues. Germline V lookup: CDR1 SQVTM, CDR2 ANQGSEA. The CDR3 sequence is CNMTDQETQYF. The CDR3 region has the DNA TGCAATATGACGGACCAAGAGACCCAGTACTTC.

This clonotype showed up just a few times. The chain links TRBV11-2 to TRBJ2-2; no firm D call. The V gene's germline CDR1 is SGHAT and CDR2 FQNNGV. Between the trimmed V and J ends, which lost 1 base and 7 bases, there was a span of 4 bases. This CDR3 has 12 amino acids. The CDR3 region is CASSLVVGELFF. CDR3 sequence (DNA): TGTGCCAGCAGCTTAGTGGTCGGGGAGCTGTTTTTT.

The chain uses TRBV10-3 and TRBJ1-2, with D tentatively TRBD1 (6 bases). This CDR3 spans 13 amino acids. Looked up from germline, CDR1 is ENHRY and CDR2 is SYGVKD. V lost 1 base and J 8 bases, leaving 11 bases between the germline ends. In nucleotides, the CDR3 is TGTGCCATCAGTGAGTTACAGGGAGAGGGCTACACCTTC. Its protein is CAISELQGEGYTF.

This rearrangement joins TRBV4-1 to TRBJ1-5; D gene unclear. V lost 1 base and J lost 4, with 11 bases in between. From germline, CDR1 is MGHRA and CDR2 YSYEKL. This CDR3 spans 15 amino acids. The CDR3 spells CASSQGEQSNQPQHF. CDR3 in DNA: TGCGCCAGCAGCCAAGGGGAACAAAGTAATCAGCCCCAGCATTTT.

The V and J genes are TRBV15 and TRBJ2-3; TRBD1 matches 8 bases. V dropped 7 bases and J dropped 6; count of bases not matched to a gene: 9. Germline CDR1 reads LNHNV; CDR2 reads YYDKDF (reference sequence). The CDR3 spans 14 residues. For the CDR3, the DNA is TGTGCCACCAATTCAGGGGGCCCTAGGGATACGCAGTATTTT. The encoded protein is CATNSGGPRDTQYF.